This T cell receptor beta chain was obtained from a study of Graves' ophthalmopathy and Graves' hyperthyroidism. Overall study findings and caveats: Also, most clonotypes expanded in the thyroid above 0.001 frequency appeared in blood.

PBMCs were obtained from roughly 9.9 ml of fresh peripheral blood. CDR3 length: 13 residues. Germline V gene data show CDR1 as SQVTM and CDR2 as ANQGSEA. Trimming stripped 8 bases from V and 0 bases from J, with 14 bases between. A few counts support this clonotype. As yet, its antigen is unknown. Amplification of the TCR beta CDR3 regions used RNA transcripts (as template). Scientists carried out first-round RT-PCR using HTBI primers and then a second-round multiplex PCR. MiXCR was run by TCRdb on the multiplex PCR reads, yielding one entry per CDR3 protein. The data show about 700,000 distinct CDR3 sequences, under 50% seen once.

What was sequenced was peripheral blood. The chain carries TRBV29-1 and TRBJ2-7; D gene ambiguous. The sequence derives from an adult man with Graves' ophthalmopathy. The CDR3 loop is CSLGQESSYEQYF. The CDR3 coding sequence is TGCAGCTTGGGCCAGGAGAGCTCCTACGAGCAGTACTTC.